One sample yielded the 23 T cell receptor beta chains listed below, sequenced in a study of Ad26.COV2.S vaccination and SARS-CoV-2 variants. Profiling relied on immunoSEQ multiplex PCR, and the TCRdb table lists in-frame clones only, not all of them. The sample lists about 180,000 clones, around 88% seen once, with around 6.1% in the top ten. This specimen consisted of peripheral blood, obtained after recovery from COVID-19. The receptors come from a human donor who had recovered from COVID-19.

On this clone: A junction end diverges from the germline sequence, so it may reflect a read error. V gene TRBV30 combines with J gene TRBJ2-5; possible D gene TRBD1, 5 bases. Germline V gene sequence: CDR1 GTSNPN, CDR2 SVGIG (reference sequence). There are 15 residues in the CDR3. CDR3 nucleotides: TGTGCCTGGAGGTCCGAAATAGGGGTTCAAGAGGCCCAGTACTTC. Protein sequence: CAWRSEIGVQEAQYF.

The genes are TRBV28 and TRBJ1-2; D not certain. CDR1 MDHEN and CDR2 SYDVKM come from the germline V gene. The CDR3 covers 17 residues. Between the trimmed V and J ends, which lost 1 base and 5 bases, there was a span of 20 bases. CDR3 coding DNA: TGTGCCAGCAGTTTATCTCCCCAATGGGGATCCGAGTATGGCTACACCTTC. Translating gives CASSLSPQWGSEYGYTF.

This chain connects TRBV7-9 to TRBJ1-1; D call uncertain. The CDR3 covers 12 residues. Trimming stripped 3 bases from V and 10 bases from J, with 12 bases between. Germline-derived CDR1 and CDR2 are SEHNR and FQNEAQ (reference sequence). The CDR3: CASSLTTRAAFF. DNA for the CDR3: TGTGCCAGCAGCTTGACAACACGGGCAGCTTTCTTT.

V gene TRBV7-9 combines with J gene TRBJ1-2, with D maybe TRBD1 (5 bases). V was trimmed by 5 bases and J by 2 bases, leaving 15 bases between them. Germline V gene sequence: CDR1 SEHNR, CDR2 FQNEAQ (reference sequence). This CDR3 is built from 15 residues. CDR3 DNA: TGTGCCAGCAGCCCGCGGCGGGGGAGCAACTATGGCTACACCTTC. Translation gives CASSPRRGSNYGYTF.

The chain combines TRBV6-5 with TRBJ2-5, with 7 positions matching TRBD1. The CDR3 spans 15 residues. Germline V gene lookup returns CDR1 MNHEY and CDR2 SVGAGI. V lost 10 bases to trimming and J lost 2 bases; unmatched junction nucleotides: 13. CDR3 sequence (DNA): TGTGCCATCCGAAGCCTGGGACAGCCTCAAGAGACCCAGTACTTC. Translation gives CAIRSLGQPQETQYF.

The chain uses TRBV2 and TRBJ2-4, with 7 positions matching TRBD1. Germline V gene sequence: CDR1 SNHLY, CDR2 FYNNEI. The CDR3 sequence is 14 residues long. After removal of 3 bases from V and 7 bases from J, the junction contained 6 bases not matched to a gene. The CDR3 is CASSDSGGTNIQYF. Here the CDR3 DNA reads TGTGCCAGCAGTGACTCAGGGGGAACGAACATTCAGTACTTC.

CDR3 loop: CASRADRSTSGGQYF. The CDR3 DNA is TGTGCCAGTAGAGCTGACAGGAGTACCTCGGGGGGCCAGTACTTC. The V call is TRBV19, the J call TRBJ2-5; weak D call: TRBD2 (7 bases). Per germline, CDR1 LNHDA and CDR2 SQIVND (reference sequence). The CDR3 extends over 15 amino acids. The V end lost 6 bases, the J end lost 10 bases, and 24 bases lay between the germline ends.

The chain joins TRBV10-3 to TRBJ2-1; D is undetermined. Trimming pared 3 bases from V and 5 bases from J, leaving 8 bases between. Germline CDR1 ENHRY, CDR2 SYGVKD. CDR3 length equals 13 residues. CDR3 amino acids: CAISEMSNNEQFF. CDR3 sequence (DNA): TGTGCCATCAGTGAAATGTCGAACAATGAGCAGTTCTTC.

V usage is TRBV18 and J usage is TRBJ1-1; 7 nucleotides line up with TRBD1. Germline assignment: CDR1 KGHSH and CDR2 LQKENI. Trimming cost V 3 bases and J 6 bases; bases outside gene matches: 7. CDR3 length equals 14 residues. The CDR3 DNA follows: TGTGCCAGCTCACCCTTACCCGGGACAGCTGAAGCTTTCTTT. It yields the protein CASSPLPGTAEAFF.

The V call is TRBV3-1 (or the pseudogene TRBV3-2), the J call TRBJ2-7, with a weak D call TRBD1 (6 bases). The V gene's germline CDR1 is LGHDT and CDR2 YNNKEL (reference sequence). The CDR3 spans 15 residues. The V end was cut by 1 base, the J end by 3 bases, with 13 bases between. The CDR3 sequence: CASSQAGTQDYEQYF. The CDR3 bases are TGTGCCAGCAGCCAAGCCGGGACACAGGACTACGAGCAGTACTTC.

The CDR3 bases are TGTGCCAGCAGCTTAGGAGGACAGATCTCTGGAAACACCATATATTTT. Residues: CASSLGGQISGNTIYF. The rearrangement uses TRBV7-6 and TRBJ1-3, with D possibly being TRBD1 (6 bases). CDR1 SGHVS and CDR2 FNYEAQ come from the germline V gene. V lost 1 base and J 0 bases, leaving 10 bases between the germline ends. This CDR3 comprises 16 residues.

The chain joins TRBV5-6 to TRBJ2-7; perhaps D is TRBD1 or TRBD2 (7 bases each). V gave up 4 bases and J gave up 4 bases, with 21 bases separating them. This CDR3 is built from 16 residues. Germline CDR1 is SGHDT and CDR2 is YYEEEE. DNA for the CDR3: TGTGCCAGCAGCGCTCAGGGAGGGGGCGGACTGTACGAGCAGTACTTC. Amino acid sequence: CASSAQGGGGLYEQYF.

The chain employs TRBV12-3 or TRBV12-4 and TRBJ2-3; D not certain. V was clipped by 9 bases and J by 7 bases, with 14 bases between them. The CDR3 has 12 amino acids. The CDR3 here is CASVKGSHTQYF. CDR3 coding DNA: TGTGCCAGTGTTAAGGGTTCACATACGCAGTATTTT.

This chain links TRBV6-5 with TRBJ2-2, with a weak D call TRBD2 (6 bases). V lost 5 bases and J 4 bases, leaving 11 bases between the germline ends. The CDR3 has 14 residues. Germline V gives CDR1 MNHEY, CDR2 SVGAGI. The CDR3 reads CASSPRGGTGELFF. The CDR3 nucleotides read TGTGCCAGCAGTCCTCGGGGAGGCACCGGGGAGCTGTTTTTT.

This clone has just a few counts. The rearrangement joins TRBV19 to TRBJ1-5; D is perhaps TRBD1 (6 bases). CDR3 length: 12 residues. The germline gives CDR1 LNHDA, CDR2 SQIVND (reference sequence). The V end was cut by 8 bases, the J end by 4 bases, with 9 bases between. The CDR3 DNA reads TGTGCCAGTGGACAGATTAATCAGCCCCAGCATTTT. Translated: CASGQINQPQHF.

The CDR3 protein is CACSGQDNSPLHF. CDR3 sequence (DNA): TGTGCCTGTTCGGGACAGGATAATTCACCCCTCCACTTT. The J gene is TRBJ1-6, the V gene TRBV30; 8 bases are shared with TRBD1. The CDR3 sequence is 13 residues long. V shed 6 bases and J 5 bases; nucleotides not matched to a gene: 3. Germline V lookup: CDR1 GTSNPN, CDR2 SVGIG (reference sequence). The full variable domain, completed using reference TRBV30 and TRBJ1-6, is SQTIHQWPATLVQPVGSPLSLECTVEGTSNPNLYWYRQAAGRGLQLLFYSVGIGQISSEVPQNLSASRPQDRQFILSSKKLLLSDSGFYLCACSGQDNSPLHFGNGTRLTVT.

The chain links TRBV15 to TRBJ1-2; a weak D match, TRBD1 (5 bases). CDR1 is LNHNV and CDR2 is YYDKDF in the germline V gene (reference sequence). CDR3 length: 16 residues. V lost 0 bases and J 3 bases, leaving 14 bases between the germline ends. CDR3 residues: CATSRDKGVAYYGYTF. In nucleotides, the CDR3 is TGTGCCACCAGCAGAGATAAAGGGGTCGCGTACTATGGCTACACCTTC.

This chain joins TRBV7-9 and TRBJ2-2; perhaps TRBD1 as D (5 bases). Germline CDR1 reads SEHNR; CDR2 reads FQNEAQ (reference sequence). This CDR3 contains 12 residues. The V end lost 6 bases, the J end lost 3 bases, and 5 bases lay between the germline ends. The CDR3 is CASRGDTGELFF. CDR3 nucleotide sequence: TGTGCCAGCAGAGGGGACACCGGGGAGCTGTTTTTT.

This clone appeared a single time. This sequence joins TRBV30 and TRBJ1-5, with 7 bases matching TRBD1. The germline V gene has CDR1 GTSNPN and CDR2 SVGIG (reference sequence). This CDR3 is built from 13 residues. Germline trimming cut 5 bases from V and 4 bases from J; bases unmatched to any gene: 5. In nucleotides, the CDR3 is TGTGCCTGGGGGGGACAGTCTAATCAGCCCCAGCATTTT. Its protein product is CAWGGQSNQPQHF.

The rearrangement joins TRBV28 to TRBJ2-2, with D hard to call. Germline lookup yields CDR1 MDHEN and CDR2 SYDVKM. This CDR3 has 16 amino acids. The V end was cut by 6 bases, the J end by 6 bases, with 20 bases between. The CDR3 spells CASRLRWTDSPGELFF. CDR3 nucleotides: TGTGCCAGCAGACTGAGATGGACGGATTCCCCCGGGGAGCTGTTTTTT.

This chain links TRBV27 with TRBJ2-3, with no clear D. CDR1 is MNHEY, CDR2 SMNVEV, per germline (reference sequence). This CDR3 is built from 13 residues. V shed 0 bases and J shed 2 bases, with 3 bases lying between them. Here the CDR3 DNA reads TGTGCCAGCAGTTTATCCGACACAGATACGCAGTATTTT. It codes for CASSLSDTDTQYF.

The genes are TRBV6-1 and TRBJ2-7; 8 nucleotides line up with TRBD2. In germline, CDR1 is MNHNS, CDR2 SASEGT. Losses at the gene ends were 3 bases for V and 8 bases for J; bases not matched to a gene: 18. This CDR3 has 17 amino acids. The DNA for the CDR3 is TGTGCCAGCAGTGAGGCTAGCGGGTTCGTGAGCGGAGAGAAGCAGTACTTC. Protein sequence: CASSEASGFVSGEKQYF.

The gene calls are TRBV28 and TRBJ1-1; D ambiguous. Germline V lookup: CDR1 MDHEN, CDR2 SYDVKM. Trimming shortened V by 7 bases and J by 5 bases, and 14 bases separated the two germline ends. The CDR3 spans 13 residues. The CDR3 loop reads CASIIEGRTEAFF. CDR3 coding DNA: TGTGCCAGCATTATAGAGGGCCGGACTGAAGCTTTCTTT.